The entry that follows covers one T cell receptor beta chain sequence. Its matching antigen is unknown. Combined were second doses at about 4 or about 12 weeks. The sample belongs to a study of T cell responses to AZD1222 COVID-19 vaccine. Overall study results and limits: There were mostly white British donors and more females than males, and clonal diversity was possibly underestimated. Breadth and depth of Spike-specific TCRs rose after two AZD1222 doses.

Trimming took 1 base from V and 8 from J; bases not matched to a gene: 6. Germline-derived CDR1 and CDR2 are SGHAT and FQDESV (reference sequence). This CDR3 spans 16 amino acids. Clones were read by immunoSEQ multiplex PCR, and TCRdb kept only the in-frame ones, dropping some. The sample contains about 150,000 clones, 85% to 90% of which appear only once. V and J are TRBV11-1 and TRBJ2-1; TRBD2 matches at 12 bases. Specimen: peripheral blood, collected 28 days after the second AZD1222 dose. This TCR derives from an adult who received the AZD1222 COVID-19 vaccine. CDR3 nucleotide sequence: TGTGCCAGCAGCTTAGAACTAGCGGGAGGTAGCCATGAGCAGTTCTTC. Its protein is CASSLELAGGSHEQFF.